This T cell receptor (beta chain) was profiled in a study of molecular identifiers for immune sequencing clone quantification. Study-level background: In the replicates, RNA derived from about 20,000 or 100,000 naive CD8 cells was divided into five parts, and four were sequenced. Study-wide results and caveats: More than 99% of effector molecules, versus under 1% of naive-cell molecules, belonged to clones above 20 RNA copies.

From the PCR reads, TCRdb called clonotypes with MiXCR, one entry per CDR3 protein. The sample has 85,000 to 100,000 distinct CDR3 sequences, around 23% seen once. V was shortened by 5 bases and J by 3 bases, with 19 bases between the two germline ends. From germline, CDR1 is MNHEY and CDR2 SVGAGI. CDR3 size: 17 residues. Points on this clonotype: Its antigen remains unknown.

The chain combines TRBV6-5 with TRBJ2-2; the D gene is possibly TRBD2 (7 bases). Sequenced material: naive CD8+ T cells from blood, with Jurkat cell RNA spiked in. The sample's subset: FACS-sorted CD8+CD4-CCR7+CD45RA+ naive T cells. This sequence originates from a human donor in good health. Some libraries in this study had Jurkat cell RNA spiked in. The CDR3 region is CASSKGEGGGYTGELFF. Written as DNA, the CDR3 is TGTGCCAGCAGTAAAGGGGAAGGGGGGGGATACACCGGGGAGCTGTTTTTT.